Below are 3 T cell receptor beta chains sequenced from a single sample in a study of shared clonotypes between healthy human individuals. Profiling relied on immunoSEQ multiplex PCR, and the TCRdb table lists in-frame clones only, not all of them. The sample lists about 1,900,000 clones; about 95% were seen once. CD8 cells regarded as naive lacked CD45RO, were positively chosen for CCR7, and omitted terminally differentiated effector memory CD45RA+ cells. The sequencing sample was made of naive CD8+ T cells sorted from blood. Receptors originate from a man between 18 and 35 years old in good health.

The chain has TRBV10-2 and TRBJ2-3, with a possible D match to TRBD2 (5 bases). The ends were cut back, 7 bases at V and 4 bases at J, with 12 bases in the middle. CDR1 WSHSY and CDR2 SAAADI come from the germline V gene. CDR3 length: 13 residues. Here the CDR3 DNA reads TGCGCCAGCAAAAGGGAGCTGGCAGATACGCAGTATTTT. Translated, it gives CASKRELADTQYF.

This clone was recorded only once. The chain joins TRBV19 to TRBJ2-7, with a tentative D call TRBD1 (6 bases). Trimming removed 5 bases at V and 2 bases at J, with 10 bases between. This CDR3 comprises 13 residues. Germline CDR1 reads LNHDA; CDR2 reads SQIVND (reference sequence). The chain's CDR3 is CASSSTGPYEQYF. In DNA form, the CDR3 reads TGTGCCAGTAGTTCCACAGGGCCCTACGAGCAGTACTTC. Full variable domain (outside the CDR3, taken from reference TRBV19 and TRBJ2-7): DGGITQSPKYLFRKEGQNVTLSCEQNLNHDAMYWYRQDPGQGLRLIYYSQIVNDFQKGDIAEGYSVSREKKESFPLTVTSAQKNPTAFYLCASSSTGPYEQYFGPGTRLTVT.

This clone was detected a few times. Other DNA sequences of this sample code for an identical CDR3. The chain carries TRBV6-4 and TRBJ1-1, with a weak D call TRBD1 (6 bases). The CDR3 is made up of 13 amino acids. V was clipped by 3 bases and J by 1 base, with 6 bases between them. The V gene's germline CDR1 is MRHNA and CDR2 SNTAGT. As DNA, the CDR3 is TGTGCCAGCAGTGAGACAGGGAACACTGAAGCTTTCTTT. The encoded protein is CASSETGNTEAFF.